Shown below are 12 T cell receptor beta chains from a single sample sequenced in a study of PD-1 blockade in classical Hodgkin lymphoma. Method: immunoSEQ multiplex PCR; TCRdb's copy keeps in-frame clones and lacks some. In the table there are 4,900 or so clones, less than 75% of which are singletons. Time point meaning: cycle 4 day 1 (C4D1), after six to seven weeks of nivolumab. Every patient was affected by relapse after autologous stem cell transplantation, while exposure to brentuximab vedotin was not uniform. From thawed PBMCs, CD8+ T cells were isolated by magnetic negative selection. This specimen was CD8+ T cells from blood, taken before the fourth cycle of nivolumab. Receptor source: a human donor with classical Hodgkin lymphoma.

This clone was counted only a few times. The CDR3 DNA follows: TGCAGCGTTGAAGGGTTGCGGGGGGACTCCTACGAGCAGTACTTC. Its translation is CSVEGLRGDSYEQYF. The chain combines TRBV29-1 with TRBJ2-7; 8 bases are a match to TRBD2. CDR1 and CDR2 from the germline V gene are SQVTM and ANQGSEA. This CDR3 region has 15 residues. With V trimmed by 1 base and J by 0 bases, 5 bases remained unmatched.

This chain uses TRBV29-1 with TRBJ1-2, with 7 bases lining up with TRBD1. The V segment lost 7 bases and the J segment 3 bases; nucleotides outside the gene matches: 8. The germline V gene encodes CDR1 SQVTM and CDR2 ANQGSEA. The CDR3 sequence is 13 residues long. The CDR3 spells CSARQGIYYGYTF. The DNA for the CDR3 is TGCAGCGCCCGACAGGGAATTTACTATGGCTACACCTTC.

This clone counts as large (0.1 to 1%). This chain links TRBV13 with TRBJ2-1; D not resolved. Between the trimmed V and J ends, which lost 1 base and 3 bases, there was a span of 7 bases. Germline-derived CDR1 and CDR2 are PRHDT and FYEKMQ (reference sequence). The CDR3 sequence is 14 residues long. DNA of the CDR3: TGTGCCAGCAGCTTAGAGCCTAACTACAATGAGCAGTTCTTC. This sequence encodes CASSLEPNYNEQFF.

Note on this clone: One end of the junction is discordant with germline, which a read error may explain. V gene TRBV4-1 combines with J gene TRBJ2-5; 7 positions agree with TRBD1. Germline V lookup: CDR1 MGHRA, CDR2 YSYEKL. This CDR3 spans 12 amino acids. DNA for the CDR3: TGCGCCAGCAGCCAAGATGGGGACAGCGAGCACTTC. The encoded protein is CASSQDGDSEHF.

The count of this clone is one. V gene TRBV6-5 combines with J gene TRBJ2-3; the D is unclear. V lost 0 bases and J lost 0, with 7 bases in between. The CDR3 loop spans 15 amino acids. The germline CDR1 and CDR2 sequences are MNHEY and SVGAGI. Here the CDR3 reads CASSYSSGSTDTQYF. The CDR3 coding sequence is TGTGCCAGCAGTTACTCGAGTGGGAGCACAGATACGCAGTATTTT.

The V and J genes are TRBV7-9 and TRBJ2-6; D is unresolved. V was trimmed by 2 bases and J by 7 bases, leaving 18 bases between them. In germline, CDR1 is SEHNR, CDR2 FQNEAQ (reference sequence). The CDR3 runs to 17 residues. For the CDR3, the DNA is TGTGCCAGCAGCTTACGAACAGCTCCTGGGCGAGCCAACGTCCTGACTTTC. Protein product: CASSLRTAPGRANVLTF. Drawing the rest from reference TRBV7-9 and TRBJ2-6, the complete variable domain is DTGVSQNPRHKITKRGQNVTFRCDPISEHNRLYWYRQTLGQGPEFLTYFQNEAQLEKSRLLSDRFSAERPKGSFSTLEIQRTEQGDSAMYLCASSLRTAPGRANVLTFGAGSRLTVL.

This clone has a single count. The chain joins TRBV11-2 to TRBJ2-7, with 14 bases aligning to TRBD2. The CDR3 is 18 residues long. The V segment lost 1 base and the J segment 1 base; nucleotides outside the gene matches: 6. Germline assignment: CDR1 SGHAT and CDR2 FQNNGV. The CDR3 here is CASSLAGLAGAPSYEQYF. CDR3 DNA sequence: TGTGCCAGCAGCTTAGCGGGACTAGCGGGAGCCCCATCCTACGAGCAGTACTTC. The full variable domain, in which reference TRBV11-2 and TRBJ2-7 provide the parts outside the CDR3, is EAGVAQSPRYKIIEKRQSVAFWCNPISGHATLYWYQQILGQGPKLLIQFQNNGVVDDSQLPKDRFSAERLKGVDSTLKIQPAKLEDSAVYLCASSLAGLAGAPSYEQYFGPGTRLTVT.

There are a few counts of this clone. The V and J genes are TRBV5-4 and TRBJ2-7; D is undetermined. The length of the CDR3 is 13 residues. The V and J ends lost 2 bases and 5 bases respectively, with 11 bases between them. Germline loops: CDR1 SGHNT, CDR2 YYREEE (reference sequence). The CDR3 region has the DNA TGTGCCAGCAGCTTACTTGCAGGCCACGAGCAGTACTTC. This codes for CASSLLAGHEQYF.

The CDR3 DNA reads as TGCGCCAGCAGCCAGTCGAGGGAAAACGAGCAGTACTTC. This encodes CASSQSRENEQYF. The chain is built from TRBV4-1 and TRBJ2-7; D perhaps matches TRBD2 (5 bases). This CDR3 is 13 amino acids long. The V end was cut by 3 bases, the J end by 5 bases, with 11 bases between. Germline CDR1 MGHRA, CDR2 YSYEKL.

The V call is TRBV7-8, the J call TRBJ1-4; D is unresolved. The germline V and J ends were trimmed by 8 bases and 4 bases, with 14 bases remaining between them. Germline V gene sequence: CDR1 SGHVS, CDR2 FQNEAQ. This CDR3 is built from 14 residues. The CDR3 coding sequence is TGTGCCAGCCTGGAAGGGCGGATTAATGAAAAACTGTTTTTT. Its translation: CASLEGRINEKLFF. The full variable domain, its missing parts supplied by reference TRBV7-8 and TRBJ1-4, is GAGVSQSPRYKVAKRGQDVALRCDPISGHVSLFWYQQALGQGPEFLTYFQNEAQLDKSGLPSDRFFAERPEGSVSTLKIQRTQQEDSAVYLCASLEGRINEKLFFGSGTQLSVL.

The CDR3 here is CASSLDTLSSYNEQFF. CDR3 DNA sequence: TGCGCCAGCAGCTTGGACACCTTGAGCTCCTACAATGAGCAGTTCTTC. The V and J genes are TRBV5-1 and TRBJ2-1, with D unresolved. The CDR3 sequence is 16 residues long. CDR1 SGHRS and CDR2 YFSETQ come from the germline V gene. The V gene lost 0 bases and the J gene lost 0 bases, with 10 bases spanning the gap. Looking up the rest from reference TRBV5-1 and TRBJ2-1 gives the full variable domain: KAGVTQTPRYLIKTRGQQVTLSCSPISGHRSVSWYQQTPGQGLQFLFEYFSETQRNKGNFPGRFSGRQFSNSRSEMNVSTLELGDSALYLCASSLDTLSSYNEQFFGPGTRLTVL.

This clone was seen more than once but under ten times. CDR3 in DNA: TGTGCCAGCAGCTTGCTTAGTGGACTAGCGAAGAGCACAGATACGCAGTATTTT. It is translated as CASSLLSGLAKSTDTQYF. The chain carries TRBV5-6 and TRBJ2-3, with 9 bases lining up with TRBD2. This CDR3 is 18 amino acids long. CDR1 is SGHDT and CDR2 is YYEEEE in the germline V gene. After removal of 1 base from V and 0 bases from J, the junction contained 9 bases not matched to a gene.